This T cell receptor (beta chain) was identified during a study of CD8 T cells in Susac syndrome. Germline assignment: CDR1 MNHNS and CDR2 SASEGT. Losses at the gene ends were 8 bases for V and 0 bases for J; bases not matched to a gene: 12. The CDR3 covers 16 residues. It was with random hexamers that roughly 0.5 to 1 ug RNA was reverse transcribed. The immunoSEQ assay covered 54 Vbeta and 13 Jbeta segments for CDR3. Each CDR3 protein gets one entry after TCRdb re-called the immunoSEQ multiplex PCR reads with MiXCR. The sample yields approximately 150,000 distinct CDR3 sequences, around 93% seen once.

The V call is TRBV6-1, the J call TRBJ2-7; TRBD1 aligns across 8 bases. This receptor was obtained from a human donor with multiple sclerosis. Input material: CD4+ T cells from PBMCs. CDR3 nucleotides: TGTGCCAGCCGAGCAGGGGGCGTAGGGAACTCCTACGAGCAGTACTTC. Its translation: CASRAGGVGNSYEQYF.